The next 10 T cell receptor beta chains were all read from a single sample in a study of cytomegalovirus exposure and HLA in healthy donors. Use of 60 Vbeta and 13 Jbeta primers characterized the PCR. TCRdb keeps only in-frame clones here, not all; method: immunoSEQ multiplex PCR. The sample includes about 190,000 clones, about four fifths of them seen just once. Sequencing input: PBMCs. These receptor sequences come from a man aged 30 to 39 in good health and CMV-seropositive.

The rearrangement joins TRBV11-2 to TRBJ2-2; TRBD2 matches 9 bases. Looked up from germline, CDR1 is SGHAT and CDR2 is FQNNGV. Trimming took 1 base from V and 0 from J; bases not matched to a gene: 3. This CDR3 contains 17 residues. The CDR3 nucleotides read TGTGCCAGCAGCTTAGGGGCGGGGGGGGCGAACACCGGGGAGCTGTTTTTT. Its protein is CASSLGAGGANTGELFF.

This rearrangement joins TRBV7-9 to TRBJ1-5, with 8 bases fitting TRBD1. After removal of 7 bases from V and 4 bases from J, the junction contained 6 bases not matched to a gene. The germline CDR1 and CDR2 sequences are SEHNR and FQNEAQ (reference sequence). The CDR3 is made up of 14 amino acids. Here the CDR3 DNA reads TGTGCCAGCACGCCCGGGACAGGTAATCAGCCCCAGCATTTT. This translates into CASTPGTGNQPQHF.

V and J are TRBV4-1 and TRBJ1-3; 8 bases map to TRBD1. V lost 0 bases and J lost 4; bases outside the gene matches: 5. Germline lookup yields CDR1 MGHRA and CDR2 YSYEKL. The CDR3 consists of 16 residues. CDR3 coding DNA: TGCGCCAGCAGCCAAGACTCGACAGGGGTCGGAAACACCATATATTTT. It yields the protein CASSQDSTGVGNTIYF.

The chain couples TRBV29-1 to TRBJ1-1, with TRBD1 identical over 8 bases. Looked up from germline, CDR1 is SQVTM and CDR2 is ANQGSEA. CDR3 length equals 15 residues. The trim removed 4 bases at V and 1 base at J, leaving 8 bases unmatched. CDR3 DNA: TGCAGCGTTGTGGAGACAGGGGTAAGGAACACTGAAGCTTTCTTT. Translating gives CSVVETGVRNTEAFF.

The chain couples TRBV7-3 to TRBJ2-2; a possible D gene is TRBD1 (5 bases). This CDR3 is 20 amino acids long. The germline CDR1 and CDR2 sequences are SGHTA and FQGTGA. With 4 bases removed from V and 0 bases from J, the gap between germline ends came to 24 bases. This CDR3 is CASSSLLRGPQGTNTGELFF. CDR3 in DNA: TGTGCCAGCAGCTCACTATTAAGGGGTCCCCAAGGGACGAACACCGGGGAGCTGTTTTTT.

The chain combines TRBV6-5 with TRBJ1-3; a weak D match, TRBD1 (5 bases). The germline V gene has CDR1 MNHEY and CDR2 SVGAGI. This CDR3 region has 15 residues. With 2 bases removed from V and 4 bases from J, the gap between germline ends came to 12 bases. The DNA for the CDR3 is TGTGCCAGCAGTTACACCAGGGTGCGGGGAAACACCATATATTTT. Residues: CASSYTRVRGNTIYF.

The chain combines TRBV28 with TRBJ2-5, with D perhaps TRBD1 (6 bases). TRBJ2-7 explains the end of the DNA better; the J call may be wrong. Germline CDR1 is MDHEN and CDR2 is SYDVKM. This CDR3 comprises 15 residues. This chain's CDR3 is CASSLARDTTYEQYF. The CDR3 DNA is TGTGCCAGCAGTTTAGCCCGGGACACAACCTACGAGCAGTACTTC.

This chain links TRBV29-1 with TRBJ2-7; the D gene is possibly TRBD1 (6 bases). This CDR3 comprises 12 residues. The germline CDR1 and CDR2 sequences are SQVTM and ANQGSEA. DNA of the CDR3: TGCACCAATAGGGGGAAATCCTACGAGCAGTACTTC. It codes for CTNRGKSYEQYF.

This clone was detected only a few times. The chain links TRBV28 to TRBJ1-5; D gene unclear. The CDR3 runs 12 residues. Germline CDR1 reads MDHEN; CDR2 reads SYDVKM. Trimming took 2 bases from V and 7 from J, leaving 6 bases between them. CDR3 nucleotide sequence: TGTGCCAGCAGTTTAGTTCGGCAGCCCCAGCATTTT. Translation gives CASSLVRQPQHF.

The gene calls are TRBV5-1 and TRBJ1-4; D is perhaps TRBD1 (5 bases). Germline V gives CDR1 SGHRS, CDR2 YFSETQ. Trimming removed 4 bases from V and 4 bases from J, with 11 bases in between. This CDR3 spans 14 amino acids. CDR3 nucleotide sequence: TGCGCCAGCAGCCAAGGGACTGGTAATGAAAAACTGTTTTTT. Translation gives CASSQGTGNEKLFF.